What follows are 27 T cell receptor beta chains derived from one specimen sequenced in a study of cytomegalovirus exposure and HLA in healthy donors. Both 60 Vbeta primers and 13 Jbeta primers went into the PCR. Profiled with immunoSEQ multiplex PCR; TCRdb holds only in-frame clones, not every one. The table records about 64,000 clones, roughly 69% of them present only once. Sequenced: PBMCs. These receptors originate from a woman aged 50 to 60 in good health and CMV-seronegative.

The chain is built from TRBV13 and TRBJ2-7, with D possibly being TRBD1 (5 bases). The CDR3 consists of 16 residues. V lost 1 base and J lost 1, with 14 bases in between. Per germline, CDR1 PRHDT and CDR2 FYEKMQ (reference sequence). This CDR3 is CASSLDLMRQSYEQYF. CDR3 coding DNA: TGTGCCAGCAGCTTAGATCTTATGAGACAGTCCTACGAGCAGTACTTC.

The CDR3 protein is CASSIGRRDVSPQHF. DNA for the CDR3: TGTGCCAGCAGTATAGGGCGGAGGGACGTAAGTCCCCAGCATTTT. This chain joins TRBV6-5 and TRBJ1-5, with D perhaps TRBD1 (5 bases). CDR1 is MNHEY and CDR2 is SVGAGI in the germline V gene. This CDR3 comprises 15 residues. Deletions cut 5 bases from V and 10 bases from J, with 21 bases between.

This clone was seen only a few times. The chain combines TRBV19 with TRBJ2-2; perhaps TRBD2 as D (5 bases). Germline V CDR1 and CDR2: LNHDA, SQIVND (reference sequence). The CDR3 totals 14 residues. V gave up 8 bases and J gave up 0 bases, with 10 bases separating them. CDR3 protein: CASGLRANTGELFF. The CDR3 DNA reads as TGTGCCAGTGGGTTGCGGGCGAACACCGGGGAGCTGTTTTTT.

This clone was detected a few times. The chain is built from TRBV2 and TRBJ2-7; no clear D. Per the germline V gene, CDR1 is SNHLY and CDR2 is FYNNEI. V lost 8 bases to trimming and J lost 3 bases, with 5 bases between them. This CDR3 has 10 residues. This CDR3 is CASSLYEQYF. In DNA form, the CDR3 reads TGTGCCAGCTCTCTCTACGAGCAGTACTTC.

For the CDR3, the DNA is TGTGCCACAGGAGCGGGAGCCTACGAGCAGTACTTC. Amino acids: CATGAGAYEQYF. The chain joins TRBV6-6 to TRBJ2-7; 8 bases match TRBD2. This CDR3 region has 12 residues. V was clipped by 10 bases and J by 2 bases; unmatched bases: 4. In germline, CDR1 is MNHNY, CDR2 SVGAGI (reference sequence).

The rearrangement joins TRBV15 to TRBJ1-4; no reliable D call. CDR1 LNHNV and CDR2 YYDKDF come from the germline V gene (reference sequence). V was clipped by 0 bases and J by 7 bases, with 24 bases between them. The CDR3 has 19 amino acids. CDR3 DNA sequence: TGTGCCACCAGCAGAGACCCAATTATACAAACCTACGGCGGTGAAAAACTGTTTTTT. Protein product: CATSRDPIIQTYGGEKLFF. The complete variable domain, with remaining parts taken from reference TRBV15 and TRBJ1-4, reads DAMVIQNPRYQVTQFGKPVTLSCSQTLNHNVMYWYQQKSSQAPKLLFHYYDKDFNNEADTPDNFQSRRPNTSFCFLDIRSPGLGDTAMYLCATSRDPIIQTYGGEKLFFGSGTQLSVL.

The chain combines TRBV5-1 with TRBJ1-5, with TRBD1 matching over 9 bases. From germline, CDR1 is SGHRS and CDR2 YFSETQ. CDR3 size: 16 residues. With 4 bases clipped from V and 7 bases from J, the junction kept 12 bases outside the gene matches. CDR3 amino acids: CASSPFSTGGGQPQHF. The CDR3 DNA sequence: TGCGCCAGCAGCCCCTTCTCGACAGGGGGGGGCCAGCCCCAGCATTTT.

The J gene is TRBJ1-2, the V gene TRBV2, with D unresolved. The V end lost 3 bases, the J end lost 2 bases, and 7 bases lay between the germline ends. The germline CDR1 and CDR2 sequences are SNHLY and FYNNEI. The CDR3 is made up of 13 amino acids. This CDR3 reads CASSDEGNYGYTF. In nucleotides, the CDR3 is TGTGCCAGCAGTGACGAGGGAAACTATGGCTACACCTTC.

In DNA, the CDR3 is TGTGCCAGCAGTACCCCAGGGAGGACTGAAGCTTTCTTT. It is translated as CASSTPGRTEAFF. The genes are TRBV28 and TRBJ1-1, with D possibly being TRBD1 (5 bases). Germline loops: CDR1 MDHEN, CDR2 SYDVKM. Trimming removed 5 bases at V and 5 bases at J, with 12 bases between. The CDR3 has 13 residues.

The rearrangement joins TRBV6-5 to TRBJ1-1, with unresolved D. This CDR3 comprises 15 residues. The germline V and J ends were trimmed by 2 bases and 2 bases, with 12 bases remaining between them. The germline V gene encodes CDR1 MNHEY and CDR2 SVGAGI. Written as DNA, the CDR3 is TGTGCCAGCAGTTACACCGGAGCGAGCAACACTGAAGCTTTCTTT. Its translation is CASSYTGASNTEAFF.

This sequence joins TRBV27 and TRBJ2-5; D not certain. Germline values: CDR1 MNHEY, CDR2 SMNVEV (reference sequence). The V and J ends lost 5 bases and 2 bases respectively, with 12 bases between them. The CDR3 runs to 14 residues. CDR3 bases: TGTGCCAGCAGTAACTGGGCAGTTCAAGAGACCCAGTACTTC. Protein product: CASSNWAVQETQYF.

The V and J genes are TRBV5-4 and TRBJ1-3, with 8 positions matching TRBD1. The CDR3 covers 16 residues. CDR1 and CDR2 from the germline V gene are SGHNT and YYREEE (reference sequence). Germline trimming cut 0 bases from V and 0 bases from J; bases unmatched to any gene: 2. The CDR3 bases are TGTGCCAGCAGCTTGGGGGGACAGGACTCTGGAAACACCATATATTTT. It specifies CASSLGGQDSGNTIYF.

The V call is TRBV5-4, the J call TRBJ1-1; unclear D gene. This CDR3 has 15 amino acids. In germline, CDR1 is SGHNT, CDR2 YYREEE (reference sequence). With 0 bases removed from V and 0 bases from J, the gap between germline ends came to 9 bases. CDR3 amino acids: CASSLGAGMNTEAFF. Here the CDR3 DNA reads TGTGCCAGCAGCTTGGGGGCAGGCATGAACACTGAAGCTTTCTTT.

The chain couples TRBV7-2 to TRBJ2-1, with TRBD2 matching over 9 bases. Germline values: CDR1 SGHTA, CDR2 FQGNSA. The length of the CDR3 is 15 residues. J lost 8 bases, V lost 5 bases, and 10 bases had no gene match. The CDR3 loop is CASSAGRAGGHEQFF. DNA for the CDR3: TGTGCCAGCAGCGCAGGCAGGGCGGGAGGGCATGAGCAGTTCTTC.

The V and J genes are TRBV5-6 and TRBJ2-7, with TRBD1 matching over 8 bases. The CDR3 contains 13 residues. CDR1 is SGHDT and CDR2 is YYEEEE in the germline V gene. Trimming cost V 8 bases and J 5 bases; bases outside gene matches: 9. The CDR3 DNA reads TGTGCCAGTGGAGACAGGGGCCTGGACGAGCAGTACTTC. Its protein is CASGDRGLDEQYF.

This clone was recorded a few times. This sequence joins TRBV7-9 and TRBJ2-7, with 9 bases lining up with TRBD1. CDR1 and CDR2 from the germline V gene are SEHNR and FQNEAQ (reference sequence). The CDR3 runs to 16 residues. V shed 5 bases, J shed 0 bases, and the junction held 8 bases outside the gene matches. CDR3 sequence: CASSRLQGQGSYEQYF. CDR3 in DNA: TGTGCCAGCAGCCGACTACAGGGACAGGGCTCCTACGAGCAGTACTTC.

This clone was seen a few times. V gene TRBV13 combines with J gene TRBJ1-3; D is uncertain. The CDR3 spans 14 residues. CDR1 and CDR2 from the germline V gene are PRHDT and FYEKMQ (reference sequence). V lost 8 bases and J 4 bases, leaving 15 bases between the germline ends. CDR3 residues: CASALDKRGNTIYF. The DNA for the CDR3 is TGTGCCAGCGCTCTCGACAAAAGGGGAAACACCATATATTTT.

This clone was counted between two and nine times. The rearrangement uses TRBV7-3 and TRBJ2-7; 12 bases are a match to TRBD2. Trimming took 8 bases from V and 3 from J; bases not matched to a gene: 8. The CDR3 is made up of 15 amino acids. Germline V lookup: CDR1 SGHTA, CDR2 FQGTGA. DNA of the CDR3: TGTGCCAGCTCACTGGGACTAGCGGGCCACTACGAGCAGTACTTC. This translates into CASSLGLAGHYEQYF.

For this clone: One end of the junction varies from germline; a read error may be responsible. DNA of the CDR3: TGTTCCAGCAGCTTTACAGGTTCCACTGAAGCTTTCTTT. Encoded protein: CSSSFTGSTEAFF. The chain uses TRBV7-9 and TRBJ1-1, with a tentative D call TRBD1 (5 bases). The V gene's germline CDR1 is SEHNR and CDR2 FQNEAQ (reference sequence). The CDR3 is made up of 13 amino acids.

The chain recombines TRBV6-5 with TRBJ2-3; D gene unclear. Germline CDR1 MNHEY, CDR2 SVGAGI. The CDR3 has 11 amino acids. The ends were cut back, 4 bases at V and 6 bases at J, with 5 bases in the middle. CDR3 protein: CASSFRDTQYF. CDR3 nucleotide sequence: TGTGCCAGCAGTTTTCGGGATACGCAGTATTTT.

The chain is built from TRBV7-8 and TRBJ1-1; a possible D gene is TRBD1 (6 bases). V was trimmed by 3 bases and J by 4 bases, leaving 15 bases between them. CDR1 is SGHVS, CDR2 FQNEAQ, per germline. The length of the CDR3 is 15 residues. The CDR3 sequence: CASSFTGNGGTEAFF. The DNA of the CDR3 is TGTGCCAGCAGCTTCACAGGGAATGGGGGCACTGAAGCTTTCTTT.

As regards this clone: One end of the junction is discordant with germline, which a read error may explain. The gene calls are TRBV7-9 and TRBJ2-1; D unclear. Germline V lookup: CDR1 SEHNR, CDR2 FQNEAQ (reference sequence). The CDR3 length is 11 residues. CDR3 in amino acids: CASSSDNEQFF. Written as DNA, the CDR3 is TGTGCCAGCAGCTCCGACAATGAGCAGTTCTTC.

Only a few counts were recorded for this clone. The V gene is TRBV5-6, the J gene TRBJ2-3; 7 bases match TRBD2. Trimming removed 4 bases from V and 2 bases from J; junction bases left unmatched: 4. This CDR3 spans 14 amino acids. The germline V gene has CDR1 SGHDT and CDR2 YYEEEE. Written as DNA, the CDR3 is TGTGCCAGCAGCCATAGCGGGTACACAGATACGCAGTATTTT. Translating gives CASSHSGYTDTQYF.

The rearrangement joins TRBV18 to TRBJ2-1; TRBD2 agrees at 12 bases. The germline V gene encodes CDR1 KGHSH and CDR2 LQKENI. The V and J ends lost 3 bases and 4 bases, in that order; junction bases with no gene match: 7. The CDR3 is 17 residues long. This chain's CDR3 is CASSPARTSGAYNEQFF. Written as DNA, the CDR3 is TGTGCCAGCTCACCCGCCCGGACTAGCGGGGCATACAATGAGCAGTTCTTC.

J is TRBJ1-2 and V is TRBV4-3; TRBD1 aligns across 8 bases. This CDR3 region has 17 residues. Germline-derived CDR1 and CDR2 are LGHNA and YSLEER. V lost 4 bases, J lost 7 bases, and 17 bases stayed unmatched. The CDR3 DNA reads as TGCGCCAGCAGCCTAGGTGGGACAGGAGGGGGGCCGGGTGGCTACACCTTC. The encoded protein is CASSLGGTGGGPGGYTF.

The chain is built from TRBV19 and TRBJ1-4; possibly TRBD1 for D (6 bases). Germline loops: CDR1 LNHDA, CDR2 SQIVND (reference sequence). V was clipped by 6 bases and J by 4 bases, with 27 bases between them. The CDR3 is 19 amino acids. CDR3 protein: CASSPLRDRFTGLNEKLFF. The CDR3 nucleotides are TGTGCCAGTAGCCCTCTCCGCGACAGGTTCACGGGTCTTAATGAAAAACTGTTTTTT.

The chain couples TRBV29-1 to TRBJ1-2; D possibly corresponds to TRBD1 (5 bases). CDR3 length: 14 amino acids. V lost 3 bases to trimming and J lost 4 bases, with 15 bases between them. CDR1 is SQVTM, CDR2 ANQGSEA, per germline. CDR3: CSVEVGVGSYGYTF. In DNA, the CDR3 is TGCAGCGTTGAGGTAGGGGTTGGCTCCTATGGCTACACCTTC. Together with reference TRBV29-1 and TRBJ1-2, the CDR3 gives the full variable domain: SAVISQKPSRDICQRGTSLTIQCQVDSQVTMMFWYRQQPGQSLTLIATANQGSEATYESGFVIDKFPISRPNLTFSTLTVSNMSPEDSSIYLCSVEVGVGSYGYTFGSGTRLTVV.